This TCR beta chain was obtained from a study of blood T cell repertoires in COVID-19. Study in general: Donors in the United States, Italy and Spain gave samples during acute or convalescent COVID-19. Sample material is recorded as cDNA or gDNA derived from T cells, B-cell-depleted T cells, or PBMCs.

Per the study methods: Reference gene primer amplification in the assay estimated nucleated cell counts. TCRdb's table, derived via immunoSEQ multiplex PCR, lists solely in-frame clones and lacks some. Clone size and V and J calls were adopted from that table, with D and trimming inferred from the DNA. The sample lists some 110,000 clones; 75% to 90% were seen once. Trimming took off 0 bases at V and 2 bases at J, with 8 bases between the two ends. Germline V gene lookup returns CDR1 ENHRY and CDR2 SYGVKD. The CDR3 is made up of 14 amino acids. This sequence originates from a man between 50 and 59 years old with acute or convalescent COVID-19. Material: peripheral blood. The rearrangement links TRBV10-3 to TRBJ2-7; perhaps TRBD2 as D (6 bases). The CDR3 spells CAISESRGTYEQYF. In DNA, the CDR3 is TGTGCCATCAGTGAGTCGCGGGGCACCTACGAGCAGTACTTC.